Each of the 5 T cell receptor beta chains below was sequenced from the same sample in a study of cytomegalovirus exposure and HLA in healthy donors (TCRdb year 2017). The library relied on the immunoSEQ multiplex PCR assay. For the multiplex PCR, a mixture combining 60 forward primers for TCR Vbeta segments and 13 reverse primers for TCR Jbeta segments was used. Here the immuneACCESS table is served through TCRdb, limited to in-frame sequences with V and J called. Missing clones are a known gap in these copies; in checked studies unresolved V genes cover under half, and the rest lacks a known reason. The table for this sample shows over 100,000 clones. Of the sample, roughly 3.7% is held by the ten largest clones. The sample consisted of PBMCs. The receptors stem from a man aged 30 to 39 in good health and CMV-seronegative.

The V gene is TRBV6-1, the J gene TRBJ2-3, with D tentatively TRBD2 (6 bases). With 3 bases removed from V and 3 bases from J, the gap between germline ends came to 22 bases. CDR1 is MNHNS and CDR2 is SASEGT in the germline V gene. The CDR3 spans 18 residues. CDR3 region: CASSDRRAGWGETDTQYF. The DNA for the CDR3 is TGTGCCAGCAGTGATAGGAGGGCAGGGTGGGGGGAAACAGATACGCAGTATTTT.

V is TRBV6-5 and J is TRBJ2-2; D uncertain. Germline V gene lookup returns CDR1 MNHEY and CDR2 SVGAGI. The V gene lost 6 bases and the J gene lost 7 bases, with 6 bases spanning the gap. The CDR3 is made up of 11 amino acids. CDR3 sequence: CASSFRGELFF. DNA for the CDR3: TGTGCCAGCAGCTTCCGCGGGGAGCTGTTTTTT.

This chain connects TRBV6-1 to TRBJ2-7, with D uncertain. The V end lost 1 base, the J end lost 4 bases, and 14 bases lay between the germline ends. CDR3 length: 15 residues. Germline loops: CDR1 MNHNS, CDR2 SASEGT. The CDR3 DNA reads as TGTGCCAGCAGTGAAGGCGTCGATTTCTTTTACGAGCAGTACTTC. This sequence encodes CASSEGVDFFYEQYF.

The chain combines TRBV7-8 with TRBJ2-2; 8 bases agree with TRBD1. The J segment lost 0 bases and the V segment lost 0 bases, leaving 3 bases of the junction unmatched. Germline CDR1 SGHVS, CDR2 FQNEAQ. The CDR3 extends over 17 amino acids. CDR3 region: CASSLAPGQANTGELFF. The CDR3 nucleotides read TGTGCCAGCAGCTTAGCCCCGGGACAGGCGAACACCGGGGAGCTGTTTTTT.

The CDR3 nucleotides read TGCGCCAGCAGCTTGGGGCAGGGGGGTAAGGGTGAGCAGTTCTTC. It translates to CASSLGQGGKGEQFF. The gene calls are TRBV5-1 and TRBJ2-1; a weak D match, TRBD1 (7 bases). Germline V gene sequence: CDR1 SGHRS, CDR2 YFSETQ. CDR3 size: 15 residues. The V end was cut by 0 bases, the J end by 9 bases, with 16 bases between.